This TCR beta chain was found in a study of blood T cell repertoires in COVID-19. Study-level background: Both acute and convalescent COVID-19 samples were obtained from the United States, Italy and Spain.

In the original analysis: It was from reference gene primer amplification that nucleated cell counts were estimated. Sequencing was performed with immunoSEQ multiplex PCR; in TCRdb, only in-frame clones are kept and a portion is missing. V and J calls and clone size are those listed in that table; D and trimming were worked out from the DNA. The data hold over 250,000 clones, with roughly 90% observed a single time. Germline CDR1 and CDR2: SNHLY and FYNNEI. V was shortened by 3 bases and J by 3 bases, with 9 bases between the two germline ends. This CDR3 contains 13 residues. Which cohort a participant joined came from the clinical history participants gave. Donors in Cohort 3 who had recovered were those with two negative PCRs, healthcare professional clearance, or resolution of their symptoms.

The chain carries TRBV2 and TRBJ2-7; D is possibly TRBD1 (5 bases). This TCR came from a man in his 60s who had recovered from COVID-19. Input material: PBMCs or T cells enriched from blood (not recorded which). The CDR3, as DNA: TGTGCCAGCAGTGATCGGACACACTACGAGCAGTACTTC. Amino acids: CASSDRTHYEQYF.